This T cell receptor (beta chain) appears in the sequencing data of a study of cytotoxic CD8 clonotypes in ibrutinib-treated CLL. Overall study context: Complete response was seen in 2 patients and partial in approximately 25; about twelve progressed and roughly 15 stayed remitted after a median approximately 70 months. Mean yields were roughly 250,000 productive templates and 94,082 productive rearrangements per sample.

The CDR3 has 17 residues. From germline, CDR1 is LNHNV and CDR2 YYDKDF (reference sequence). Germline trimming cut 0 bases from V and 2 bases from J; bases unmatched to any gene: 8. Profiling relied on immunoSEQ multiplex PCR, and the TCRdb table lists in-frame clones only, not all of them. This sample carries about 8,600 clones, 70% to 75% of them seen once, and the ten largest clones take about 40%. V is TRBV15 and J is TRBJ2-3; 7 nucleotides align to TRBD2. The sample was PBMCs, taken before ibrutinib treatment. The sequence came from a human donor with chronic lymphocytic leukemia. The CDR3 loop is CATSRDRREGYTDTQYF. The CDR3 region has the DNA TGTGCCACCAGCAGAGATCGGAGGGAGGGGTACACAGATACGCAGTATTTT.